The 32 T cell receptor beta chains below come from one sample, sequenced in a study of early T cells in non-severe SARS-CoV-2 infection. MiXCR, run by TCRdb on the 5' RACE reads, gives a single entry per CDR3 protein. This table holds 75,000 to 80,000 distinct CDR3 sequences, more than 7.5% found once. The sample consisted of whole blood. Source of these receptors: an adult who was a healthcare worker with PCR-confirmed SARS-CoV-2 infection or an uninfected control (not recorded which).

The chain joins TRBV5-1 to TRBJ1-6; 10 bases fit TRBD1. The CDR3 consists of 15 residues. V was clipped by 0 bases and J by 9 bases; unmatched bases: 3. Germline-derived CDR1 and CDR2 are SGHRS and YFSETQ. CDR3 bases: TGCGCCAGCAGCTTGGACGGGGACAGGGGTTCACCCCTCCACTTT. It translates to CASSLDGDRGSPLHF. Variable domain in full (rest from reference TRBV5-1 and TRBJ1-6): KAGVTQTPRYLIKTRGQQVTLSCSPISGHRSVSWYQQTPGQGLQFLFEYFSETQRNKGNFPGRFSGRQFSNSRSEMNVSTLELGDSALYLCASSLDGDRGSPLHFGNGTRLTVT.

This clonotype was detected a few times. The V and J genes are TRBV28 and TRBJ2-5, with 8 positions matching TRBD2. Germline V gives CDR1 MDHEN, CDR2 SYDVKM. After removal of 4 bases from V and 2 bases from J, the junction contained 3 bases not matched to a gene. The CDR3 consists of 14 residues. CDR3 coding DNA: TGTGCCAGCAGTTCGTTAGCGGGGCAAGAGACCCAGTACTTC. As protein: CASSSLAGQETQYF.

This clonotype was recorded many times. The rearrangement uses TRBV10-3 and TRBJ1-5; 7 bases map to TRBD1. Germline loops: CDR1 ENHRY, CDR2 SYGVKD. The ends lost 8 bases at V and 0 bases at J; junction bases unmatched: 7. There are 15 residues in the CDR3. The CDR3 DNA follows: TGTGCCATCTCAGGGGGGTTGAATAGCAATCAGCCCCAGCATTTT. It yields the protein CAISGGLNSNQPQHF.

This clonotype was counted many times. As DNA, the CDR3 is TGTGCCAGCAGTACCCGGACGGTAGCAGCGTCTCAGCCCCAGCATTTT. This sequence encodes CASSTRTVAASQPQHF. The chain employs TRBV28 and TRBJ1-5; D ambiguous. CDR1 is MDHEN and CDR2 is SYDVKM in the germline V gene. This CDR3 spans 16 amino acids. V lost 5 bases and J lost 6, with 20 bases in between.

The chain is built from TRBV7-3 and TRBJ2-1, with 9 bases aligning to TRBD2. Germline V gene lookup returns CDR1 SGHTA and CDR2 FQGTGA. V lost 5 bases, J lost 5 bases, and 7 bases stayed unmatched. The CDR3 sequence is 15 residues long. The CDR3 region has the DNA TGTGCCAGCAGCCCTCTGGCGGGAGGGGACAATGAGCAGTTCTTC. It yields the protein CASSPLAGGDNEQFF.

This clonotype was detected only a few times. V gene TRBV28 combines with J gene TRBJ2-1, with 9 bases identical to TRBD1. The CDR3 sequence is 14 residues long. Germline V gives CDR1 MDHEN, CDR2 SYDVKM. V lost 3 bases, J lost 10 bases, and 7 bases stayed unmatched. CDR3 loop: CASSFTHRGLEQFF. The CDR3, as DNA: TGTGCCAGCAGTTTTACCCACAGGGGGCTCGAGCAGTTCTTC.

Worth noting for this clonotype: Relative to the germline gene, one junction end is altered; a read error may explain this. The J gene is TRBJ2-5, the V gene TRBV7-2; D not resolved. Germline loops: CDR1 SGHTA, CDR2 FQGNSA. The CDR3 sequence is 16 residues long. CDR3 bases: TGTGTCAGCAGCCCCCTAGTGGGCATCATCCAAGAGACCCAGTACTTC. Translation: CVSSPLVGIIQETQYF.

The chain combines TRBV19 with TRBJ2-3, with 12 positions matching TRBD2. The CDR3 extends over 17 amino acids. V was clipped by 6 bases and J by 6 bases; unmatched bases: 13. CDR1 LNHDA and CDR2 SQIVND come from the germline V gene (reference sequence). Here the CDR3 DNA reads TGTGCCAGTAGGCGTACCGGGACTAGCGGGTTTGCGGATACGCAGTATTTT. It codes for CASRRTGTSGFADTQYF.

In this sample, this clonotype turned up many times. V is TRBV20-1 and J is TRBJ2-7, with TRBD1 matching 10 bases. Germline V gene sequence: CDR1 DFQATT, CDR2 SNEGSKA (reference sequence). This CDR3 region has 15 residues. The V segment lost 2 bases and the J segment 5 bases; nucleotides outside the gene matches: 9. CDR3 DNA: TGCAGTGCTAGATCCGGGACAGGGGTTCGGGACGAGCAGTACTTC. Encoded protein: CSARSGTGVRDEQYF.

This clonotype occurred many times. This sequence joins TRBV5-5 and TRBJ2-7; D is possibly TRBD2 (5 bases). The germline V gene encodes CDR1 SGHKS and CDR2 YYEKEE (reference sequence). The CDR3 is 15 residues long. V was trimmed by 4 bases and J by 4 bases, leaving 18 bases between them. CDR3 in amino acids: CASSPVFLAPYEQYF. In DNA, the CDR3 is TGTGCCAGCAGCCCAGTTTTTCTAGCTCCTTACGAGCAGTACTTC.

CDR3: CASGGKQADTQYF. CDR3 DNA sequence: TGTGCTAGTGGTGGAAAACAGGCAGATACGCAGTATTTT. The rearrangement links TRBV12-5 to TRBJ2-3, with a possible D match to TRBD1 (5 bases). Trimming took off 5 bases at V and 4 bases at J, with 10 bases between the two ends. Germline CDR1 and CDR2: LGHNT and FRNRAP. The CDR3 runs 13 residues.

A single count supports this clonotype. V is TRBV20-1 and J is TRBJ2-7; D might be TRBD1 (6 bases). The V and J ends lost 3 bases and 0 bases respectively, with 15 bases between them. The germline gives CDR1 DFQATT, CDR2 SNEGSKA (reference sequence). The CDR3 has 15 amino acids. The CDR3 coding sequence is TGCAGTGCTAGGGGACAAGTAGCGAGCTCCTACGAGCAGTACTTC. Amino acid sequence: CSARGQVASSYEQYF.

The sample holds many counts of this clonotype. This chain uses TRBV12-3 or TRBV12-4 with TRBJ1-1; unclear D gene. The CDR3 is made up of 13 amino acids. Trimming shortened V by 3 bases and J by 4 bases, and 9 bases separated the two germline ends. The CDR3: CASSLRPGTEAFF. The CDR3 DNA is TGTGCCAGCAGTTTGAGGCCGGGCACTGAAGCTTTCTTT.

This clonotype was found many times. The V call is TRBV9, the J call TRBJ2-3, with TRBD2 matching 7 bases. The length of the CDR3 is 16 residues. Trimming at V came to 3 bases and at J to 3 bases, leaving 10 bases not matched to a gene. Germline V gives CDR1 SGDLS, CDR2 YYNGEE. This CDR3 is CASSAPSGLATDTQYF. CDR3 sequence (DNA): TGTGCCAGCAGCGCACCTAGCGGTTTAGCAACAGATACGCAGTATTTT. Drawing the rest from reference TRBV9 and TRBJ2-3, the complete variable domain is DSGVTQTPKHLITATGQRVTLRCSPRSGDLSVYWYQQSLDQGLQFLIQYYNGEERAKGNILERFSAQQFPDLHSELNLSSLELGDSALYFCASSAPSGLATDTQYFGPGTRLTVL.

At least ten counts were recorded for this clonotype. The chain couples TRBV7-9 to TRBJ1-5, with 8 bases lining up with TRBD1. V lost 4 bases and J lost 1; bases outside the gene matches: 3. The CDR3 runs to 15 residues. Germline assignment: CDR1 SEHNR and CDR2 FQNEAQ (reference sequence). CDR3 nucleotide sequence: TGTGCCAGCAGCTATGGGACAGGCAGCAATCAGCCCCAGCATTTT. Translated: CASSYGTGSNQPQHF.

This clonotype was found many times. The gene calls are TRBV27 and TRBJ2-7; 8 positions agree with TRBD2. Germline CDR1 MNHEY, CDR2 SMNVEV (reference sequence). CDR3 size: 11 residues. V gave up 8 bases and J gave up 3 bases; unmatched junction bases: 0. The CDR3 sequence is CASGTSYEQYF. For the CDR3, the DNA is TGTGCCAGCGGGACTAGCTACGAGCAGTACTTC.

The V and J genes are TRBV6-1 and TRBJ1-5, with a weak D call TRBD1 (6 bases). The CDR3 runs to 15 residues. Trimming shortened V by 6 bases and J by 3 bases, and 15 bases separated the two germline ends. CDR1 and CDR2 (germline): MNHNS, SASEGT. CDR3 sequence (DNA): TGTGCCAGCAGAACAAAGCAGGGGTACAATCAGCCCCAGCATTTT. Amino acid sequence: CASRTKQGYNQPQHF.

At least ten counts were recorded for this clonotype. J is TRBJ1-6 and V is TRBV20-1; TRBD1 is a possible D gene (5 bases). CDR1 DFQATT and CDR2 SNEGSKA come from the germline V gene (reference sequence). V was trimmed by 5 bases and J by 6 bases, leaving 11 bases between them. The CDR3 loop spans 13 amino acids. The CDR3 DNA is TGCAGTGCTCTGGGGGGGATTAATTCACCCCTCCACTTT. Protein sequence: CSALGGINSPLHF.

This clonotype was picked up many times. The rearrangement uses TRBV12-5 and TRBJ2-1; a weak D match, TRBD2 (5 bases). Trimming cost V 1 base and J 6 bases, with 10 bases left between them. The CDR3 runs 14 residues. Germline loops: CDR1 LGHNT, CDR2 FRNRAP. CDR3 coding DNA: TGTGCTAGTGGTTTGGGCGGGCTAATCAATGAGCAGTTCTTC. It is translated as CASGLGGLINEQFF.

CDR3 sequence (DNA): TGTGCCAGCAGCCAAGTCGCTAGCGGGAGTAGATCGCGTGAGCAGTACTTC. It yields the protein CASSQVASGSRSREQYF. The chain couples TRBV3-1 to TRBJ2-7; 10 bases map to TRBD2. CDR3 length: 17 amino acids. CDR1 is LGHDT, CDR2 YNNKEL, per germline (reference sequence). V shed 1 base and J 7 bases; nucleotides not matched to a gene: 13.

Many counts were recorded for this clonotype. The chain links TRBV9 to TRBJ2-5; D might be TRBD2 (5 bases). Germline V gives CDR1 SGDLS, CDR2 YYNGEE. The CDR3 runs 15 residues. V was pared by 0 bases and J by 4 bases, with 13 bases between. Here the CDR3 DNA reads TGTGCCAGCAGCGTAGATTCCGGACGGGGAGAGACCCAGTACTTC. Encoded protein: CASSVDSGRGETQYF.

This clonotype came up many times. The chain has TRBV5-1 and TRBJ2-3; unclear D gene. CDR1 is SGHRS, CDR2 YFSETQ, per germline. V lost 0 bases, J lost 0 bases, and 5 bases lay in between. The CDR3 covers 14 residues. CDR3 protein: CASSLGPSTDTQYF. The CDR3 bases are TGCGCCAGCAGCTTGGGGCCCAGCACAGATACGCAGTATTTT.

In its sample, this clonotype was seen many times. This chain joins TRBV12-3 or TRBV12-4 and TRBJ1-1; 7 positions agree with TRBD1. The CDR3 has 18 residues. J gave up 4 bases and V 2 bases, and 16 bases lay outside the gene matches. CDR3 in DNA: TGTGCCAGCAGTTTAAGGGAAGGGACTACAGGGGCGGTCACTGAAGCTTTCTTT. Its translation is CASSLREGTTGAVTEAFF.

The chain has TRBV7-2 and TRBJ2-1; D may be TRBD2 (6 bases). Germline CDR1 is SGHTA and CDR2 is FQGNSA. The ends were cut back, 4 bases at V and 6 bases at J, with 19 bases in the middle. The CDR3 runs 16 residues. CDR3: CASSSWGTGLVNEQFF. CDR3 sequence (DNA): TGTGCCAGCAGCTCTTGGGGGACTGGGCTTGTCAATGAGCAGTTCTTC.

The CDR3 DNA sequence: TGTGCCAGCAGCCAGTGGGGGGTGATTTACGAGCAGTACTTC. Its translation is CASSQWGVIYEQYF. This chain uses TRBV12-3 or TRBV12-4 with TRBJ2-7; the D gene is possibly TRBD2 (6 bases). The CDR3 is 14 residues long. V lost 6 bases, J lost 4 bases, and 16 bases lay in between.

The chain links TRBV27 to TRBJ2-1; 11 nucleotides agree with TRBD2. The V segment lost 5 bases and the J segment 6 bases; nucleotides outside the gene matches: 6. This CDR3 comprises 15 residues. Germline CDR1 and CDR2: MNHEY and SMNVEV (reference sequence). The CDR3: CASSTTSGMFNEQFF. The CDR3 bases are TGTGCCAGCAGTACGACTAGCGGGATGTTCAATGAGCAGTTCTTC.

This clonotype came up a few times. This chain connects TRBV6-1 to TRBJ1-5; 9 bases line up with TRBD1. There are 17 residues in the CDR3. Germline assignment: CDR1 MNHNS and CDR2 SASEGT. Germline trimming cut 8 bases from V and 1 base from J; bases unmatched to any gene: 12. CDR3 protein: CASAGQGFEVSNQPQHF. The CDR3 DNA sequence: TGTGCCAGCGCGGGACAGGGATTTGAAGTCAGCAATCAGCCCCAGCATTTT.

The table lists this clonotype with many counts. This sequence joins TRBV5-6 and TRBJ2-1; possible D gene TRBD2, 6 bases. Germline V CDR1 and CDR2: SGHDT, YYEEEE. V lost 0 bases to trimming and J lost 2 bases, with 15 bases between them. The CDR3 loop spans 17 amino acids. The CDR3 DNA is TGTGCCAGCAGCTTGGGCGGTAGCGGAATGACCTACAATGAGCAGTTCTTC. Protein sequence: CASSLGGSGMTYNEQFF.

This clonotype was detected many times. The CDR3 DNA reads TGTGCCAGCTCACCTACCGGGACAGGGGAAGGCGCTGAAGCTTTCTTT. Translated, it gives CASSPTGTGEGAEAFF. J is TRBJ1-1 and V is TRBV18; 10 bases line up with TRBD1. From germline, CDR1 is KGHSH and CDR2 LQKENI. V gave up 3 bases and J gave up 6 bases; unmatched junction bases: 10. This CDR3 contains 16 residues.

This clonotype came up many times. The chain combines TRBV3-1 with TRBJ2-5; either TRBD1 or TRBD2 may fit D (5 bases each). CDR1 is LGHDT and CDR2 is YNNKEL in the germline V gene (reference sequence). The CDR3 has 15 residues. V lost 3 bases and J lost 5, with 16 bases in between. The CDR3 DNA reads TGTGCCAGCAGCCAGAGGGACGATATGAGGGAGACCCAGTACTTC. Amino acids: CASSQRDDMRETQYF.

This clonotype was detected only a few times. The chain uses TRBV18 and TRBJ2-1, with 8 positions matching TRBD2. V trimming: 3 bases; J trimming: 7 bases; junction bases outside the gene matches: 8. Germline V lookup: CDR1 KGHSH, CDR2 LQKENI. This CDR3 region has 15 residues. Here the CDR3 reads CASSPGAGVGNEQFF. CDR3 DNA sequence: TGTGCCAGCTCACCTGGAGCGGGAGTGGGGAATGAGCAGTTCTTC.

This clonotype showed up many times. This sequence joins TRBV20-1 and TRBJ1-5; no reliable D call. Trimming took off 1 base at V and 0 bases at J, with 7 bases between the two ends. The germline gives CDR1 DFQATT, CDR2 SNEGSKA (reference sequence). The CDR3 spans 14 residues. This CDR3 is CSARGETSNQPQHF. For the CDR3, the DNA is TGCAGTGCTAGAGGGGAAACTAGCAATCAGCCCCAGCATTTT.